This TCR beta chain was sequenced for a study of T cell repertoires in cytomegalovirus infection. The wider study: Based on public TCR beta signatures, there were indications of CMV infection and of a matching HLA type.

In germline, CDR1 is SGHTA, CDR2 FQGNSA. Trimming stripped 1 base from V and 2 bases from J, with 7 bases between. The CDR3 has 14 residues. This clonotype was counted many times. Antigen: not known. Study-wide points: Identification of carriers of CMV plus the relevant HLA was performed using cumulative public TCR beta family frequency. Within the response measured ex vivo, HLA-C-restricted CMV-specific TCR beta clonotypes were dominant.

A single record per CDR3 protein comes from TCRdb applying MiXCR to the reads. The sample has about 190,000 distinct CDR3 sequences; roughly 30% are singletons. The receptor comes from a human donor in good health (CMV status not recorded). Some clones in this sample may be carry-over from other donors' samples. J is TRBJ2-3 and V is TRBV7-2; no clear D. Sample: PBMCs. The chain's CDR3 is CASSLGKATDTQYF. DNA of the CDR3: TGTGCCAGCAGCTTAGGGAAGGCCACAGATACGCAGTATTTT.